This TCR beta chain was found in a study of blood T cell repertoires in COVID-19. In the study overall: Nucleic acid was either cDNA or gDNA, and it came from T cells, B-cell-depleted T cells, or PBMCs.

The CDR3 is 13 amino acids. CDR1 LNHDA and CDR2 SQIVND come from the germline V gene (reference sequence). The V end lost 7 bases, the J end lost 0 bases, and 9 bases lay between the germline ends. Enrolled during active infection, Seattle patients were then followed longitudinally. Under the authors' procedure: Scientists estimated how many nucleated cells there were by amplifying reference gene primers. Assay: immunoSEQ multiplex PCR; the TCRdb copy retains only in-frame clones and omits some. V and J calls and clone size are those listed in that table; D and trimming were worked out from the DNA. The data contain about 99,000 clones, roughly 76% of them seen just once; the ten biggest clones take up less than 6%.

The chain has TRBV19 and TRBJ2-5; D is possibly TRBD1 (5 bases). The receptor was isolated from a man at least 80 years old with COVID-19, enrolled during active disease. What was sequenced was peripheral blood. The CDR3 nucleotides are TGTGCCAGTACGACAGCTTACCAAGAGACCCAGTACTTC. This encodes CASTTAYQETQYF.